Detailed here is one T cell receptor (beta chain). The antigen is unknown. The J segment lost 5 bases and the V segment lost 7 bases, leaving 7 bases of the junction unmatched. Looked up from germline, CDR1 is MNHNS and CDR2 is SASEGT. This CDR3 has 14 residues. This record belongs to a study of cytomegalovirus exposure and HLA in healthy donors. Study-level findings and limits: Earlier analysis yielded a pattern in which most TCR beta V segments were productive about 90% or about 30% of the time. Analysis performed later found about 17,000 TCR beta sequences associated with HLA alleles at 0.05 false discovery rate. Sequencing likely produced, as an artifact, a cluster of highly shared sequence variants. Presence/absence analysis assumed near-uniform sequencing depth across donors.

Vbeta (60) and Jbeta (13) primers were used in the PCR. Sequenced by immunoSEQ multiplex PCR; TCRdb stores in-frame clones only, minus some. The sample consists of approximately 160,000 clones, around four fifths of them appearing once. This sequence was found in a girl aged 2 to 9 in good health and CMV-seropositive. The chain is built from TRBV6-1 and TRBJ1-5; 8 nucleotides line up with TRBD1. The sequenced sample was PBMCs. This chain's CDR3 is CASTQTGAYQPQHF. The DNA of the CDR3 is TGTGCCAGCACACAGACAGGGGCTTATCAGCCCCAGCATTTT.